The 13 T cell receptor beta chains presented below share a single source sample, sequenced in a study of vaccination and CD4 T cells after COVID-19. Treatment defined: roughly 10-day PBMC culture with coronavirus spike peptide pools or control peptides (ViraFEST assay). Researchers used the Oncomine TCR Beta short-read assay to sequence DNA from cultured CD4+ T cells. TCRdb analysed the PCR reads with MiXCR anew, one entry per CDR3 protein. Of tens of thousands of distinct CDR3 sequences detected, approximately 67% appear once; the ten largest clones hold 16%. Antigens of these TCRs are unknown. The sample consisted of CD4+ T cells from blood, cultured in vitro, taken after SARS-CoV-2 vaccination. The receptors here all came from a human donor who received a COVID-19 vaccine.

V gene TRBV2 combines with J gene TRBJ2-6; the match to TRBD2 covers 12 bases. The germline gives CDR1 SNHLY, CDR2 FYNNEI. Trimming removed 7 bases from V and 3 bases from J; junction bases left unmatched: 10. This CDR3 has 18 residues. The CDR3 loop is CASKGASGGAGGANVLTF. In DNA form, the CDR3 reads TGTGCCAGCAAGGGGGCTAGCGGGGGGGCCGGTGGGGCCAACGTCCTGACTTTC.

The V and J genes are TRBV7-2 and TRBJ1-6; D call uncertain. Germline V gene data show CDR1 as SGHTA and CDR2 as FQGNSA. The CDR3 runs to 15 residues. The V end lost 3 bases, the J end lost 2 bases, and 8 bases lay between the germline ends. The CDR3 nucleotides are TGTGCCAGCAGCTTGGTTGGTGCCTATAATTCACCCCTCCACTTT. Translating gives CASSLVGAYNSPLHF.

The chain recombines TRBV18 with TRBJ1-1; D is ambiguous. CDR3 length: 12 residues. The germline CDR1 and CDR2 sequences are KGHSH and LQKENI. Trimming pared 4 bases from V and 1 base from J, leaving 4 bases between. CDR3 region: CASSRQNTEAFF. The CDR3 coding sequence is TGTGCCAGCTCACGACAGAACACTGAAGCTTTCTTT.

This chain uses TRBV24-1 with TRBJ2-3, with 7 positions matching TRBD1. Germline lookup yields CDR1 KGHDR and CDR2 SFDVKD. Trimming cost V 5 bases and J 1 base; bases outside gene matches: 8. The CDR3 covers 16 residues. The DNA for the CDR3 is TGTGCCACCAGTGCGCCAGACAGGGTCGGCACAGATACGCAGTATTTT. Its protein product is CATSAPDRVGTDTQYF.

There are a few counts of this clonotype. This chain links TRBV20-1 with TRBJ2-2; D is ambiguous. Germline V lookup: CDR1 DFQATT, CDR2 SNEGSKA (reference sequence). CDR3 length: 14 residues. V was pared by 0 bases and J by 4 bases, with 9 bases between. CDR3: CSARDSGATGELFF. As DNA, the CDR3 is TGCAGTGCTAGAGATTCAGGAGCCACCGGGGAGCTGTTTTTT.

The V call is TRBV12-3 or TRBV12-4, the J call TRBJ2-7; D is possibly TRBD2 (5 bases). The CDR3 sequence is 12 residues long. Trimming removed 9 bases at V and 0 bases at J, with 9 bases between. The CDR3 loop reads CASASGSYEQYF. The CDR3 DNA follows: TGTGCCAGTGCCAGCGGCTCCTACGAGCAGTACTTC.

DNA of the CDR3: TGTGCCAGCAGCCCCCCCGGACAGGGGGTACACTATGGCTACACCTTC. Its translation is CASSPPGQGVHYGYTF. The chain carries TRBV7-9 and TRBJ1-2; TRBD1 aligns across 10 bases. From germline, CDR1 is SEHNR and CDR2 FQNEAQ (reference sequence). The length of the CDR3 is 16 residues. V shed 5 bases, J shed 3 bases, and the junction held 9 bases outside the gene matches. Filled out from reference TRBV7-9 and TRBJ1-2, the complete variable domain reads DTGVSQNPRHKITKRGQNVTFRCDPISEHNRLYWYRQTLGQGPEFLTYFQNEAQLEKSRLLSDRFSAERPKGSFSTLEIQRTEQGDSAMYLCASSPPGQGVHYGYTFGSGTRLTVV.

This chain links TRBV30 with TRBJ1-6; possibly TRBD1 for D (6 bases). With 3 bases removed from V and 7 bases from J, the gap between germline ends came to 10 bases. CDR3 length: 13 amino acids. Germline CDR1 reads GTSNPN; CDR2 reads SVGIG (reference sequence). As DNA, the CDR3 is TGTGCCTGGAGGGACAGCTTAAATTCACCCCTCCACTTT. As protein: CAWRDSLNSPLHF. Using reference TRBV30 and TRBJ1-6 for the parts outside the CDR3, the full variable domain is SQTIHQWPATLVQPVGSPLSLECTVEGTSNPNLYWYRQAAGRGLQLLFYSVGIGQISSEVPQNLSASRPQDRQFILSSKKLLLSDSGFYLCAWRDSLNSPLHFGNGTRLTVT.

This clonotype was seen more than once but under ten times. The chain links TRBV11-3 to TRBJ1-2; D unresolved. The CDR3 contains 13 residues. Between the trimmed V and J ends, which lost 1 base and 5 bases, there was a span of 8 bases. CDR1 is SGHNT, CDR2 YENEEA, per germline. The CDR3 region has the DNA TGTGCCAGCAGCTTAGGTGGGGAGTATGGCTACACCTTC. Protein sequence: CASSLGGEYGYTF.

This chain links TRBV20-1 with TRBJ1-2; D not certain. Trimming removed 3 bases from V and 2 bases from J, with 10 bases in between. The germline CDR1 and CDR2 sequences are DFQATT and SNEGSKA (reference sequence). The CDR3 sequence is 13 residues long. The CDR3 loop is CSASSGLNYGYTF. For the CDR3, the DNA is TGCAGTGCTAGCTCGGGTTTAAACTATGGCTACACCTTC.

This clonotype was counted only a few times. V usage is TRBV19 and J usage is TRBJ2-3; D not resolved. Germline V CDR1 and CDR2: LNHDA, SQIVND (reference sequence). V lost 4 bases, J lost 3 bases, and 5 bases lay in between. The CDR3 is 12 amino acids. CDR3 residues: CASSTLTDTQYF. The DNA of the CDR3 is TGTGCCAGTAGTACCTTAACAGATACGCAGTATTTT. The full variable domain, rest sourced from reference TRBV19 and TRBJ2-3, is DGGITQSPKYLFRKEGQNVTLSCEQNLNHDAMYWYRQDPGQGLRLIYYSQIVNDFQKGDIAEGYSVSREKKESFPLTVTSAQKNPTAFYLCASSTLTDTQYFGPGTRLTVL.

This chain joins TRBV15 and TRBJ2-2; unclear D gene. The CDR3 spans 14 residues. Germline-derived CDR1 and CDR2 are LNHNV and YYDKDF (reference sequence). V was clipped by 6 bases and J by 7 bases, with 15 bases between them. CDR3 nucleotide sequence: TGTGCCACCAGTGAACTCCCGTTGGTCGGGGAGCTGTTTTTT. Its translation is CATSELPLVGELFF. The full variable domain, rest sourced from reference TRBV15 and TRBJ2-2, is DAMVIQNPRYQVTQFGKPVTLSCSQTLNHNVMYWYQQKSSQAPKLLFHYYDKDFNNEADTPDNFQSRRPNTSFCFLDIRSPGLGDTAMYLCATSELPLVGELFFGEGSRLTVL.

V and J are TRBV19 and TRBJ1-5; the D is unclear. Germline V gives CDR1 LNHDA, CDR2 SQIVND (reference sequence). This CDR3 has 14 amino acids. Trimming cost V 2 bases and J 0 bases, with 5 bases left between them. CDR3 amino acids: CASSIPVSNQPQHF. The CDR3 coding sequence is TGTGCCAGTAGTATACCCGTTAGCAATCAGCCCCAGCATTTT. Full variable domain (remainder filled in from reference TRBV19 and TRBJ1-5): DGGITQSPKYLFRKEGQNVTLSCEQNLNHDAMYWYRQDPGQGLRLIYYSQIVNDFQKGDIAEGYSVSREKKESFPLTVTSAQKNPTAFYLCASSIPVSNQPQHFGDGTRLSIL.